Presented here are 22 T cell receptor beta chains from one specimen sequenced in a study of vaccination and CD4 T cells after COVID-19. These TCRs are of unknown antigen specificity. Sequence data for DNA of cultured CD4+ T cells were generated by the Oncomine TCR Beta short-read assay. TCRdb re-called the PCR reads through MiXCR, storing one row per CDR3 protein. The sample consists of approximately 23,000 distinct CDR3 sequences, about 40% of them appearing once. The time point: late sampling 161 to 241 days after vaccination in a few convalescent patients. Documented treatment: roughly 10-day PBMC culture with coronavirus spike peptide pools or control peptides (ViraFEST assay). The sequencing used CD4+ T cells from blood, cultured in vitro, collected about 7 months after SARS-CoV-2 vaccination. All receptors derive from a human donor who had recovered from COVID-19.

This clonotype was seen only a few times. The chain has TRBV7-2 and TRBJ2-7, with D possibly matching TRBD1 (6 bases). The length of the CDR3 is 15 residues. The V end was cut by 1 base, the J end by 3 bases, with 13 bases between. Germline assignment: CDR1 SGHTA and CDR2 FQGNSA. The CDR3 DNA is TGTGCCAGCAGCTTAGGGCGAGGGGGAAACTACGAGCAGTACTTC. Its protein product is CASSLGRGGNYEQYF.

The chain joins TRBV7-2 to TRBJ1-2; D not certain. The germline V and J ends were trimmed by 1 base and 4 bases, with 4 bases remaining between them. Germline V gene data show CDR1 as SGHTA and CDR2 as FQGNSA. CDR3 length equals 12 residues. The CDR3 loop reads CASSLVGYGYTF. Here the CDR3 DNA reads TGTGCCAGCAGCTTAGTCGGCTATGGCTACACCTTC.

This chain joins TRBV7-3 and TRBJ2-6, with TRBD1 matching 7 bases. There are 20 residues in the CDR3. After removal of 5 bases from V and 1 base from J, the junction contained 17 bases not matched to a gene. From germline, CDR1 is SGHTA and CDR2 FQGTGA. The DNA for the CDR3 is TGTGCCAGCAGCCCCCGGGACAGTATTCGACTTGGATCTGGGGCCAACGTCCTGACTTTC. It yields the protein CASSPRDSIRLGSGANVLTF. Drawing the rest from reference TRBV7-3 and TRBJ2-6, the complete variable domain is GAGVSQTPSNKVTEKGKYVELRCDPISGHTALYWYRQSLGQGPEFLIYFQGTGAADDSGLPNDRFFAVRPEGSVSTLKIQRTERGDSAVYLCASSPRDSIRLGSGANVLTFGAGSRLTVL.

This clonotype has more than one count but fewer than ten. The CDR3 spells CATSPTSSYNEQFF. The CDR3 DNA reads TGTGCCACCAGTCCCACCTCTTCCTACAATGAGCAGTTCTTC. V usage is TRBV24-1 and J usage is TRBJ2-1, with D uncertain. The germline V gene has CDR1 KGHDR and CDR2 SFDVKD. This CDR3 spans 14 amino acids. Between the trimmed V and J ends, which lost 6 bases and 1 base, there was a span of 9 bases.

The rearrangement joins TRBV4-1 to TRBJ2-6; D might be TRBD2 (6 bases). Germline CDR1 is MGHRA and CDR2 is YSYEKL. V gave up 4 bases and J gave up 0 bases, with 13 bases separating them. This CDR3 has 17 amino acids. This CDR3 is CASSLNSGYSGANVLTF. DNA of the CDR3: TGCGCCAGCAGCCTTAATAGCGGCTACTCTGGGGCCAACGTCCTGACTTTC.

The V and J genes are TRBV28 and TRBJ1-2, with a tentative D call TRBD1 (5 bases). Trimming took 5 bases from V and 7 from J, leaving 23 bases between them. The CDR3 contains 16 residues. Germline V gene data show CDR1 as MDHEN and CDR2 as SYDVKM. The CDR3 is CASSHRPSGTASGYTF. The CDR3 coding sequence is TGTGCCAGCAGTCACCGACCCTCAGGGACCGCTTCTGGCTACACCTTC.

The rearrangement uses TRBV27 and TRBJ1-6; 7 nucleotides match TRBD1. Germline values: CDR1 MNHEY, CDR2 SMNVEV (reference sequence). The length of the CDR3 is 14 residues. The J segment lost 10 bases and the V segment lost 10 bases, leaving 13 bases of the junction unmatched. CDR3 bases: TGTGCCATGCCCGACGACAGGGTACGATCACCCCTCCACTTT. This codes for CAMPDDRVRSPLHF.

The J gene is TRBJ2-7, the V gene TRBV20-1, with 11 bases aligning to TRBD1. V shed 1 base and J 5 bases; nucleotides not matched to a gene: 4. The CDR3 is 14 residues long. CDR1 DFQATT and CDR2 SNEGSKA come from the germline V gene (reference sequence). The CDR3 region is CSARAGTGGDEQYF. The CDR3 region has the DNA TGCAGTGCTAGAGCGGGGACAGGGGGAGACGAGCAGTACTTC.

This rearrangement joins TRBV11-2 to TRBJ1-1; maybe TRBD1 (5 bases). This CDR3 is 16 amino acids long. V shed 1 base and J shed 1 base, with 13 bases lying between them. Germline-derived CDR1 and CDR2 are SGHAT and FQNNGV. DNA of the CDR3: TGTGCCAGCAGCTTAGGTTGGGGGACGGCGAACACTGAAGCTTTCTTT. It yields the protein CASSLGWGTANTEAFF.

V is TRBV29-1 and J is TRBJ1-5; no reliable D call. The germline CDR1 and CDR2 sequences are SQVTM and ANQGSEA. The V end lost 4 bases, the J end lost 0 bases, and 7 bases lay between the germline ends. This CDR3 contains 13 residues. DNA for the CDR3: TGCAGCGTTGCAGAAGGTAGCAATCAGCCCCAGCATTTT. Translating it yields CSVAEGSNQPQHF.

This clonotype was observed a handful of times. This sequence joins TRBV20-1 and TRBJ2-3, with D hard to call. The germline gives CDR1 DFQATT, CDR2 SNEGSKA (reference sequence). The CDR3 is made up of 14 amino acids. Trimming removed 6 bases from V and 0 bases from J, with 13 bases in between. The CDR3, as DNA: TGCAGTGCGCCACCCACGTTCAGCACAGATACGCAGTATTTT. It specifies CSAPPTFSTDTQYF.

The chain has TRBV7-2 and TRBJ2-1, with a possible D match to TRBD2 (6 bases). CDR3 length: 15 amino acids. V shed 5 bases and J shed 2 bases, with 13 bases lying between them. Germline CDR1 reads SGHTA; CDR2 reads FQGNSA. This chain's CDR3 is CASSLAGEAYNEQFF. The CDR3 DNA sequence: TGTGCCAGCAGCCTCGCCGGGGAGGCCTACAATGAGCAGTTCTTC.

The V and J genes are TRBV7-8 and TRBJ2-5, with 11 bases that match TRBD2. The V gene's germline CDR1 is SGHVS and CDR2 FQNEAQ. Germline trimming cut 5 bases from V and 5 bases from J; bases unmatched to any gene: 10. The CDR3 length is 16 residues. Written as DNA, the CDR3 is TGTGCCAGCAGCGGAAGAACTAGCGGGAGTATCGAGACCCAGTACTTC. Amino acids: CASSGRTSGSIETQYF.

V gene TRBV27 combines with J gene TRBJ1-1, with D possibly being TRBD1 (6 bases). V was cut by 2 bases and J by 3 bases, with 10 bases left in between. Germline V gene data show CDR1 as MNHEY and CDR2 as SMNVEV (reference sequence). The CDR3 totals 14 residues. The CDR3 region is CASSLKQGYTEAFF. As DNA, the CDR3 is TGTGCCAGCAGTTTAAAACAGGGTTACACTGAAGCTTTCTTT.

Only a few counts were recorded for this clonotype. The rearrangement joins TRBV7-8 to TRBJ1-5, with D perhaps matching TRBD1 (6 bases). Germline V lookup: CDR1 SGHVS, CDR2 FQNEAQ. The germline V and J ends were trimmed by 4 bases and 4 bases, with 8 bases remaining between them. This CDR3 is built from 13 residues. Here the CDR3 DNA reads TGTGCCAGCAGCTGGACAGATAATCAGCCCCAGCATTTT. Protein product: CASSWTDNQPQHF.

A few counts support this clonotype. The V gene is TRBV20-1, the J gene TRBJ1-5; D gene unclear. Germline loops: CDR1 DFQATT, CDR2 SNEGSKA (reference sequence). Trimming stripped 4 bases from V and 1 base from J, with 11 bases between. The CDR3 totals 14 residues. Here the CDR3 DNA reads TGCAGTGCTACGGCAGAAACAAGCAATCAGCCCCAGCATTTT. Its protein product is CSATAETSNQPQHF.

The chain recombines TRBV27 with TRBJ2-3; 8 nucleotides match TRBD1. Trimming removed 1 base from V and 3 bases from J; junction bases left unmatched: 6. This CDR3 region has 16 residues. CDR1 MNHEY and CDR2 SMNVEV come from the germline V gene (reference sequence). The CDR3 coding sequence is TGTGCCAGCAGTTTATTCGGGACAGGAACAACAGATACGCAGTATTTT. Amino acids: CASSLFGTGTTDTQYF.

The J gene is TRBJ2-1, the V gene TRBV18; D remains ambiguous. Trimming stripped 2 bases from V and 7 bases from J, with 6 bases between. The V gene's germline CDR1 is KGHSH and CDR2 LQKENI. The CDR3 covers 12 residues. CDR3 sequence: CASSPNENEQFF. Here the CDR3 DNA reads TGTGCCAGCTCACCAAACGAAAATGAGCAGTTCTTC.

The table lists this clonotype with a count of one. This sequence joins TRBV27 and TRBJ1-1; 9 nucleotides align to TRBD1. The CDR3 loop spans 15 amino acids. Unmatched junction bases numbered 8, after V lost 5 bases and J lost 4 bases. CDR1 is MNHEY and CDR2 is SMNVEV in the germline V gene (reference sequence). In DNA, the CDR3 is TGTGCCAGCAGTCCTCGACAGGGGGGTGGCACTGAAGCTTTCTTT. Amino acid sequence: CASSPRQGGGTEAFF.

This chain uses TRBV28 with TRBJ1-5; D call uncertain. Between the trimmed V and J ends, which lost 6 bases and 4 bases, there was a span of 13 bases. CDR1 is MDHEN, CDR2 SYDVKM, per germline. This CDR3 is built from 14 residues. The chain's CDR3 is CASRPAGGNQPQHF. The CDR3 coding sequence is TGTGCCAGCAGACCCGCCGGAGGGAATCAGCCCCAGCATTTT.

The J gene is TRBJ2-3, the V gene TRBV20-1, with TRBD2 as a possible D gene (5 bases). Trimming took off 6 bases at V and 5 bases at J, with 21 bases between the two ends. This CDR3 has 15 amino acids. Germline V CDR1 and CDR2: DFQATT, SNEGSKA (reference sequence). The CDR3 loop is CSATRPGWMRDTQYF. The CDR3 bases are TGCAGTGCCACGCGGCCGGGGTGGATGAGAGATACGCAGTATTTT.

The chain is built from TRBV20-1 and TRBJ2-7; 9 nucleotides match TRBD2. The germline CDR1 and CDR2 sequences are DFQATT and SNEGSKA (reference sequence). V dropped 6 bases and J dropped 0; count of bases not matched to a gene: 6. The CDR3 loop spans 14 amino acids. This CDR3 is CSAQTSGHSYEQYF. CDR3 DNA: TGCAGTGCACAGACTAGCGGACACTCCTACGAGCAGTACTTC.